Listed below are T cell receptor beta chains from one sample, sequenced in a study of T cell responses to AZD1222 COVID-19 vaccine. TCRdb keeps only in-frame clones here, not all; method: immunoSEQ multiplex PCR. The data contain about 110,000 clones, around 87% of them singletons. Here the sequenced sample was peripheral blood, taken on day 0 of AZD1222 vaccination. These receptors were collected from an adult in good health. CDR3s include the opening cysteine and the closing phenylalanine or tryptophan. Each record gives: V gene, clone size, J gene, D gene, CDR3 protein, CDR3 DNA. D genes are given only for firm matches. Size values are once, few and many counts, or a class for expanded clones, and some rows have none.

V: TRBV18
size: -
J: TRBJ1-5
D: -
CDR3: CASSPQGDQPQHF
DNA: TGTGCCAGCTCGCCGCAGGGAGATCAGCCCCAGCATTTT

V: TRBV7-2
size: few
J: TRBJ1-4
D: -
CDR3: CASSLFWDLDEKLFF
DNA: TGTGCCAGCAGCTTATTTTGGGACTTAGATGAAAAACTGTTTTTT

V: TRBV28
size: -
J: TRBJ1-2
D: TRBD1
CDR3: CASSKGQGVGYTF
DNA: TGTGCCAGCAGTAAGGGACAGGGGGTTGGCTACACCTTC

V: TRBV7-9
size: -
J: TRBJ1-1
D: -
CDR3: CASSIGQNTEAFF
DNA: TGTGCCAGCAGCATAGGACAGAACACTGAAGCTTTCTTT

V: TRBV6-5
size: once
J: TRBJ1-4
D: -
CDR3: CASSYRQATNEKLFF
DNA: TGTGCCAGCAGTTACCGACAGGCAACTAATGAAAAACTGTTTTTT

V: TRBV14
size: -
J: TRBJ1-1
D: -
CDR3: CASRQIQPGRDTEAFF
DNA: TGTGCCAGCAGGCAAATCCAACCAGGGAGGGACACTGAAGCTTTCTTT

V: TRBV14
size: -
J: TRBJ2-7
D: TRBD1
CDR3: CASSRPFGTGVYEQYF
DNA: TGTGCCAGCAGCCGCCCATTCGGGACAGGGGTATACGAGCAGTACTTC

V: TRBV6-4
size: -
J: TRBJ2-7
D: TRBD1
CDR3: CASSDSCPINGTVTYEQYF
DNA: TGTGCCAGCAGTGACTCGTGCCCAATCAACGGGACAGTAACCTACGAGCAGTACTTC

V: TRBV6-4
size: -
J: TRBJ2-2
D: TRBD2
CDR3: CASRELAGVTGELFF
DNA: TGTGCCAGCAGAGAACTAGCGGGGGTCACCGGGGAGCTGTTTTTT

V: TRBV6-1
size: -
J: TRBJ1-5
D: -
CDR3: CASSEGASSSEPQHF
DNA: TGTGCCAGCAGTGAAGGGGCATCATCCTCGGAGCCCCAGCATTTT